A selection of T cell receptor beta chains follows, all from one sample in a study of identical twins. From the 5' RACE reads, TCRdb called clonotypes with MiXCR, one entry per CDR3 protein. The table records around 570,000 distinct CDR3 sequences, 9.6% of them present only once. The same specimen was also included in a second study, on yellow fever vaccine responses in identical twins.

The sequencing input was PBMCs. Every receptor here comes from a woman between 18 and 29 years old in good health. Both conserved end residues are part of each CDR3. Fields, in order: J gene, V gene, CDR3 length, clone size, D gene, CDR3 protein, CDR3 DNA. D genes are given only for firm matches. Where a row states a size, it is once, few, many or the class of an expanded clone; other rows omit it.

TRBJ2-7 TRBV5-6 15 many - CASSRGSMRGYEQYF TGTGCCAGCAGCCGGGGCAGTATGCGCGGTTACGAGCAGTACTTC
TRBJ1-2 TRBV10-3 11 few - CAVVGGDGYTF TGTGCCGTCGTGGGGGGTGATGGCTACACCTTC
TRBJ2-6 TRBV29-1 12 - - CSALTGANVLTF TGCAGCGCCTTGACTGGGGCCAACGTCCTGACTTTC
TRBJ2-6 TRBV29-1 21 many TRBD1 CSVEGRRQGSGEDSGANVLTF TGCAGCGTTGAAGGCCGGAGACAGGGGTCAGGGGAAGACTCTGGGGCCAACGTCCTGACTTTC
TRBJ2-2 TRBV4-3 15 many - CASSQDSGNSGELFF TGCGCCAGCAGCCAAGATTCGGGTAATTCCGGGGAGCTGTTTTTT
TRBJ2-7 TRBV7-9 13 many - CASSFGTIYEQYF TGTGCCAGCAGCTTTGGGACGATCTACGAGCAGTACTTC
TRBJ2-1 TRBV3-1 15 many TRBD1 CASSRDRAKYNEQFF TGTGCCAGCAGTCGGGACAGGGCTAAGTACAATGAGCAGTTCTTC
TRBJ1-1 TRBV7-9 15 few - CASSLAVGWDTEAFF TGTGCCAGCAGCTTAGCCGTGGGCTGGGACACTGAAGCTTTCTTT
TRBJ2-7 TRBV5-4 14 - TRBD2 CASSISGTSYEQYF TGTGCCAGCAGCATATCCGGGACTAGCTACGAGCAGTACTTC
TRBJ2-7 TRBV3-1 15 few - CASSPYTGNLYEQYF TGTGCCAGCAGCCCCTACACCGGTAACCTTTACGAGCAGTACTTC
TRBJ1-6 TRBV7-2 14 few - CASSLIGRVSPLHF TGTGCCAGCAGCTTAATTGGGCGGGTTTCACCCCTCCACTTT
TRBJ2-7 TRBV29-1 13 many - CSVLQGDPYEQYF TGCAGCGTTTTACAGGGAGATCCCTACGAGCAGTACTTC
TRBJ2-1 TRBV3-1 17 - TRBD2 CASSQVGGTSGHNEQFF TGTGCCAGCAGCCAAGTTGGAGGGACTAGCGGCCACAATGAGCAGTTCTTC
TRBJ2-7 TRBV12-3/TRBV12-4 16 many TRBD2 CASSLTSRDYSYEQYF TGTGCCAGCAGTCTTACTAGTCGGGACTACTCCTACGAGCAGTACTTC
TRBJ2-3 TRBV2 15 few TRBD1 CASSEVGQGPDTQYF TGTGCCAGCAGTGAAGTGGGACAGGGGCCAGATACGCAGTATTTT
TRBJ2-6 TRBV11-2 14 few - CASSQTFGANVLTF TGTGCCAGCAGCCAAACGTTTGGGGCCAACGTCCTGACTTTC
TRBJ2-2 TRBV12-3/TRBV12-4 15 many TRBD2 CASRKAGGNTGELFF TGTGCCAGCAGGAAAGCGGGAGGGAACACCGGGGAGCTGTTTTTT
TRBJ2-1 TRBV24-1 16 many - CATSDLDQGGFNEQFF TGTGCCACCAGTGATTTGGACCAGGGCGGTTTCAATGAGCAGTTCTTC
TRBJ1-6 TRBV7-3 15 - - CASSLLGTYNSPLHF TGTGCCAGCAGCTTATTAGGGACCTATAATTCACCCCTCCACTTT
TRBJ1-5 TRBV7-2 15 - TRBD1 CASSLTGQRNQPQHF TGTGCCAGCAGCTTAACGGGACAGCGCAATCAGCCCCAGCATTTT
TRBJ2-2 TRBV6-2/TRBV6-3 14 few - CASRKVGGTGELFF TGTGCCAGCAGAAAAGTCGGGGGTACCGGGGAGCTGTTTTTT
TRBJ2-3 TRBV30 13 few - CAWSSLDSDTQYF TGTGCCTGGAGTAGTCTAGACAGTGATACGCAGTATTTT
TRBJ2-7 TRBV28 15 - - CASSLIERGFGEQYF TGTGCCAGCAGTTTAATTGAAAGGGGCTTTGGCGAGCAGTACTTC
TRBJ1-5 TRBV20-1 15 few - CSASRVGDSNQPQHF TGCAGTGCTAGTAGGGTGGGGGATAGCAATCAGCCCCAGCATTTT
TRBJ2-1 TRBV5-1 15 few TRBD2 CASTNGGTTLSEQFF TGCGCCAGCACCAACGGCGGGACTACCCTTTCTGAGCAGTTCTTC
TRBJ2-5 TRBV25-1 12 few TRBD1 CASSPTGDPQYF TGTGCCAGCAGTCCCACAGGGGATCCCCAGTACTTC
TRBJ1-4 TRBV2 14 few - CASRTGTVNEKLFF TGTGCCAGCAGAACCGGGACGGTTAATGAAAAACTGTTTTTT
TRBJ2-1 TRBV28 16 - TRBD1 CASSPPFGTGPREQFF TGTGCCAGCAGTCCCCCTTTCGGGACAGGGCCCCGGGAGCAGTTCTTC
TRBJ2-5 TRBV6-5 15 - TRBD1 CASSYSTGGGETQYF TGTGCCAGCAGTTACTCGACAGGGGGCGGGGAGACCCAGTACTTC
TRBJ2-7 TRBV3-1 15 - TRBD2 CASSQDWRGGSEQYF TGTGCCAGCAGCCAAGATTGGCGGGGGGGTTCCGAGCAGTACTTC
TRBJ2-2 TRBV5-1 14 few - CASSMNANTGELFF TGCGCCAGCAGCATGAATGCGAACACCGGGGAGCTGTTTTTT
TRBJ2-1 TRBV7-9 14 - - CASSPPDPRLAQFF TGTGCCAGCAGCCCACCGGACCCGAGGCTGGCGCAGTTCTTC
TRBJ2-3 TRBV11-2 17 few TRBD2 CASSLLGTGGGTDTQYF TGTGCCAGCAGCTTACTCGGCACGGGAGGTGGGACAGATACGCAGTATTTT
TRBJ2-7 TRBV5-5 14 few - CASSFGDRYYEQYF TGTGCCAGCAGCTTCGGTGACAGATACTACGAGCAGTACTTC
TRBJ2-7 TRBV5-5 14 many - CASSHQRFGNEQYF TGTGCCAGCAGCCATCAGCGGTTTGGGAACGAGCAGTACTTC
TRBJ2-1 TRBV12-5 15 - TRBD2 CASGESGRFYNEQFF TGTGCTAGTGGTGAAAGCGGGAGGTTCTACAATGAGCAGTTCTTC
TRBJ2-7 TRBV6-1 12 - - CASRRSSYEQYF TGTGCCAGCCGCCGGTCAAGCTACGAGCAGTACTTC
TRBJ2-1 TRBV28 11 few TRBD2 CAASGKWGQFF TGTGCCGCCAGCGGGAAATGGGGGCAGTTCTTC
TRBJ2-2 TRBV5-1 14 - - CASSLGTNTGELFF TGTGCCAGCAGCTTGGGGACCAACACCGGGGAGCTGTTTTTT
TRBJ1-5 TRBV5-1 13 many - CASAIDSNQPQHF TGCGCCAGCGCAATCGATAGCAATCAGCCCCAGCATTTT
TRBJ1-6 TRBV12-3/TRBV12-4 14 few - CASSSLRGDSPLHF TGTGCCAGCAGTTCCCTGAGGGGGGATTCACCCCTCCACTTT
TRBJ2-3 TRBV7-2 16 many - CASSLSRPSKGDTQYF TGTGCCAGCAGCTTATCTCGTCCCTCAAAAGGCGATACGCAGTATTTT
TRBJ2-7 TRBV7-8 15 many - CASSYFSVSSYEQYF TGTGCCAGCAGCTATTTTTCAGTAAGCTCCTACGAGCAGTACTTC